This entry features one TCR beta chain sequence. Antigen: not known. Profiling relied on immunoSEQ multiplex PCR, and the TCRdb table lists in-frame clones only, not all of them. The table has approximately 99,000 clones, 95% to 97% seen once. The length of the CDR3 is 14 residues. After removal of 3 bases from V and 6 bases from J, the junction contained 6 bases not matched to a gene. Germline V gene sequence: CDR1 LGHNT, CDR2 FRNRAP. This specimen comes from a study of OX40 agonist ivuxolimab in advanced cancers. Study-wide background: The patients' treatment was ivuxolimab, an agonistic anti-OX40 (CD134) antibody. Those enrolled were 70% to 85% male, with a mean age of about 66 years and ages from roughly 20 to 90.

Points from the study as a whole: Averaged across samples, CD8+ T cells carried more expanded clones than CD4+ did. Antigen specificity was not determined for the expanded peripheral T cells.

The chain employs TRBV12-5 and TRBJ2-3, with TRBD1 matching over 7 bases. The source of this sequence is an adult with an advanced solid tumor such as melanoma, head and neck, liver or kidney cancer. Sequencing was performed on CD4+ or CD8+ T cells sorted from blood, taken in a trial of the OX40 agonist ivuxolimab. This CDR3 reads CASGFGQAWDTQYF. For the CDR3, the DNA is TGTGCTAGTGGTTTTGGACAGGCGTGGGATACGCAGTATTTT. Drawing the rest from reference TRBV12-5 and TRBJ2-3, the complete variable domain is DARVTQTPRHKVTEMGQEVTMRCQPILGHNTVFWYRQTMMQGLELLAYFRNRAPLDDSGMPKDRFSAEMPDATLATLKIQPSEPRDSAVYFCASGFGQAWDTQYFGPGTRLTVL.